This is a list of T cell receptor beta chains from one sample in a study of T-cell memory formation after mild COVID-19. TCRdb called the 5' RACE reads again in MiXCR, with one record for every CDR3 protein. The sample yields a few hundred thousand distinct CDR3 sequences, 20% to 25% seen once. Input material: PBMCs or a T cell subset sorted from them (not recorded which). Receptors were obtained from an adult woman who had mild COVID-19 (a few samples of this study predate the infection). Cell type and time point are not known. Both conserved end residues are part of each CDR3. D genes are given only for firm matches. Clone size is given for some rows only: seen once, a few or many times, or a class if the clone is expanded.

CDR3nt	CDR3aa	v_gene	j_gene	d_gene	len	abundance
TGTGCCACCAGTGATTCGAGCGGGGGGAGGACTGAAGCTTTCTTT	CATSDSSGGRTEAFF	TRBV24-1	TRBJ1-1	-	15	-
TGCGCCAGCAGCCCATCCACCGTCAGGGTTCGCCTCTCTGAGGGGACCATATATTTT	CASSPSTVRVRLSEGTIYF	TRBV4-3	TRBJ1-3	-	19	-
TGTGCCAGCAGCCCCAAGGCCGTAACACCGGGACTAGCGGGGGCAAATGAGCAGTTCTTC	CASSPKAVTPGLAGANEQFF	TRBV7-3	TRBJ2-1	TRBD2	20	-
TGTGCCAGCAGCCCGACTAGCGGGGGGGCCTCGGAGACCCAGTACTTC	CASSPTSGGASETQYF	TRBV7-8	TRBJ2-5	TRBD2	16	-
TGTGCCAGCAGTTACCCGTTAGCTGGTAGCTCCTACAATGAGCAGTTCTTC	CASSYPLAGSSYNEQFF	TRBV6-2/TRBV6-3	TRBJ2-1	-	17	-
TGTGCCAGCAGCTTGGGACAGCCAGGTCAGCCCCAGCATTTT	CASSLGQPGQPQHF	TRBV7-2	TRBJ1-5	TRBD1	14	few
TGTGCCAGCAGTTACTACCGGGACAGTGGCTACACCTTC	CASSYYRDSGYTF	TRBV6-2/TRBV6-3	TRBJ1-2	TRBD1	13	few
TGTGCCAGTCACCTAGTAGGCACAGATACGCAGTATTTT	CASHLVGTDTQYF	TRBV12-3/TRBV12-4	TRBJ2-3	-	13	-
TGCGCCAGCAGCCTAGGCTTCGGTAGCGGGAGGCAACGCGAGTACTTC	CASSLGFGSGRQREYF	TRBV5-1	TRBJ2-7	TRBD2	16	few
TGTGCCAGCAGCTTCCTCGGAGTGGGGTCACCCCTCCACTTT	CASSFLGVGSPLHF	TRBV7-2	TRBJ1-6	-	14	few
TGTGCCAGCAGCTGGGGACAGGGGGCCGGAACCGGGGAGCTGTTTTTT	CASSWGQGAGTGELFF	TRBV7-2	TRBJ2-2	TRBD1	16	few
TGTGCCAGCAGGTTGGGACAGGCGTTCGCGAACACCGGGGAGCTGTTTTTT	CASRLGQAFANTGELFF	TRBV12-3/TRBV12-4	TRBJ2-2	TRBD1	17	-
TGTGCCAGCAACCAACTAGCGACGAACACCGGGGAGCTGTTTTTT	CASNQLATNTGELFF	TRBV9	TRBJ2-2	TRBD2	15	few
TGTGCCAGCAGCCCCGGGTCTAGCGGGGGGACGTACCAAGAGACCCAGTACTTC	CASSPGSSGGTYQETQYF	TRBV5-5	TRBJ2-5	TRBD2	18	-
TGTGCCAGCAGCTACAGGGGTGTCCTCGGGGCTGGAAACACCATATATTTT	CASSYRGVLGAGNTIYF	TRBV12-3/TRBV12-4	TRBJ1-3	TRBD1	17	few
TGTGCCAGTAGTTCGGACGGTTCCGGCTACACCTTC	CASSSDGSGYTF	TRBV19	TRBJ1-2	-	12	many
TGTGCCTGGAGTGTACGTAGGACAGTAGACAATGAGCAGTTCTTC	CAWSVRRTVDNEQFF	TRBV30	TRBJ2-1	-	15	-
TGTGCCAGCAGCCAAGTAGGCGGGGGGGGCACTGAAGCTTTCTTT	CASSQVGGGGTEAFF	TRBV4-2	TRBJ1-1	-	15	-
TGTGCCAGCAGGGGTAAGGGCACTGAAGCTTTCTTT	CASRGKGTEAFF	TRBV6-1	TRBJ1-1	-	12	-
TGTGCCAGCAGCCCCCCCTTGGGATTT	CASSPPLGF	TRBV11-2	TRBJ1-1	-	9	-
TGTGCCAGCAGCGTAGGACTCCGCCCGGGGATCAATGAGCAGTTCTTC	CASSVGLRPGINEQFF	TRBV9	TRBJ2-1	-	16	-
TGTGCCAGCAAGGGGAGGGAGACCCAGTACTTC	CASKGRETQYF	TRBV11-2	TRBJ2-5	-	11	many
TGCAGTGCTCCCTACAGGGCCGGGGACGAGCAGTACTTC	CSAPYRAGDEQYF	TRBV20-1	TRBJ2-7	-	13	-
TGTGCCAGCATTATCGGACAGGGCTACGAGCAGTACTTC	CASIIGQGYEQYF	TRBV2	TRBJ2-7	TRBD1	13	-
TGCAGTGCTAGAGGGACAGGGGGTGTACAGCCCCAGCAATTT	CSARGTGGVQPQQF	TRBV20-1	TRBJ1-5	TRBD1	14	few
TGTGCCAGCAAGGCGGGAGGCGGAGATACGCAGTATTTT	CASKAGGGDTQYF	TRBV2	TRBJ2-3	TRBD2	13	-
TGTGCCAGCAGGTCCCAGGGTTTGGAGACCCAGTACTTC	CASRSQGLETQYF	TRBV7-6	TRBJ2-5	-	13	-
TGTGCCAGCACCGGACAGGGAGTTTCACCCCTCCACTTT	CASTGQGVSPLHF	TRBV12-3/TRBV12-4	TRBJ1-6	TRBD1	13	-
TGTGCCATCCCACTAGCGGGAGTCCGCGAGCAGTACTTC	CAIPLAGVREQYF	TRBV10-3	TRBJ2-7	TRBD2	13	-
TGTGCCAGCAGCTTACGCGGTACTAATCCCCTCAATGAGCAGTTCTTC	CASSLRGTNPLNEQFF	TRBV13	TRBJ2-1	-	16	few
TGTGCCATCAGTGAAAAGGCTGGCTACACCTTC	CAISEKAGYTF	TRBV10-3	TRBJ1-2	-	11	-
TGTGCCAGCAGCTTATCGGGCACAGATACGCAGTATTTT	CASSLSGTDTQYF	TRBV7-3	TRBJ2-3	-	13	many
TGTGCCAGCAGCGAAAGCGGGAGTGCCTACGAGCAGTACTTC	CASSESGSAYEQYF	TRBV5-6	TRBJ2-7	TRBD2	14	few
TGCAGCGTCGGGAGACAGGGGGCCCCCACCGCCACGCAGTATTTT	CSVGRQGAPTATQYF	TRBV29-1	TRBJ2-3	TRBD1	15	few
TGTGCCAGCAGTTTAGTCCCCGCAAATGAAAAACTGTTTTTT	CASSLVPANEKLFF	TRBV12-3/TRBV12-4	TRBJ1-4	-	14	-
TGCAGTGCTGTGAGTCTCGGTAGCGGGGGAAACTCCTACAATGAGCAGTTCTTC	CSAVSLGSGGNSYNEQFF	TRBV20-1	TRBJ2-1	TRBD2	18	-
TGTGCCTGGAGGTGGCAGGGGACTGAAGCTTTCTTT	CAWRWQGTEAFF	TRBV30	TRBJ1-1	-	12	-
TGTGCCAGTAGTATGTCCCGGGATCTCTCCTACGAGCAGTACTTC	CASSMSRDLSYEQYF	TRBV19	TRBJ2-7	-	15	-